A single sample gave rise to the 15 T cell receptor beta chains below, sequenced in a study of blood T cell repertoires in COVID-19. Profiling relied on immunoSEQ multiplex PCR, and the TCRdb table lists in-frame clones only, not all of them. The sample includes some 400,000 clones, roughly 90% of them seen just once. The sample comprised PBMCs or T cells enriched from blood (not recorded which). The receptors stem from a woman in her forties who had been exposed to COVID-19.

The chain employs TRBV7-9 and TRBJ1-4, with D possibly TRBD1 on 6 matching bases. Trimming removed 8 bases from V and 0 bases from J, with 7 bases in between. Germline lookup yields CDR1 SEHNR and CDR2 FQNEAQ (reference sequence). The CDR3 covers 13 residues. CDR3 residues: CASRTATNEKLFF. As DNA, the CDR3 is TGTGCCAGCCGGACAGCAACTAATGAAAAACTGTTTTTT. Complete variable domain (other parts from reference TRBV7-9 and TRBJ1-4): DTGVSQNPRHKITKRGQNVTFRCDPISEHNRLYWYRQTLGQGPEFLTYFQNEAQLEKSRLLSDRFSAERPKGSFSTLEIQRTEQGDSAMYLCASRTATNEKLFFGSGTQLSVL.

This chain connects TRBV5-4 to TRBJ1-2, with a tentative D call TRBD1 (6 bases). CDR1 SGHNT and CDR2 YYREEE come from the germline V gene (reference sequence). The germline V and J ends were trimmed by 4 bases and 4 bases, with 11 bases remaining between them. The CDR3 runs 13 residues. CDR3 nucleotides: TGTGCCAGCAGCATCACAGGGAGCTATGGCTACACCTTC. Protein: CASSITGSYGYTF.

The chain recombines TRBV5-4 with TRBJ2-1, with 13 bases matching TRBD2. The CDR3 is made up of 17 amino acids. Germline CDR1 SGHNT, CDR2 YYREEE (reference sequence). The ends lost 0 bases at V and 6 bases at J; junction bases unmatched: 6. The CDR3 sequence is CASSLDGLAGVGNEQFF. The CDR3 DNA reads TGTGCCAGCAGCTTGGATGGACTAGCGGGAGTCGGCAATGAGCAGTTCTTC.

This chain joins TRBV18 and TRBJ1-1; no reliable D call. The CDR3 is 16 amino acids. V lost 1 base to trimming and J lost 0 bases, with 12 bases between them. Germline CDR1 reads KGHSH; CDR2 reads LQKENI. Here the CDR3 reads CASSPLLGSLNTEAFF. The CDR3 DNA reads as TGTGCCAGCTCACCACTTTTGGGGAGTCTGAACACTGAAGCTTTCTTT. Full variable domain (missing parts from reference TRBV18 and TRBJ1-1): NAGVMQNPRHLVRRRGQEARLRCSPMKGHSHVYWYRQLPEEGLKFMVYLQKENIIDESGMPKERFSAEFPKEGPSILRIQQVVRGDSAAYFCASSPLLGSLNTEAFFGQGTRLTVV.

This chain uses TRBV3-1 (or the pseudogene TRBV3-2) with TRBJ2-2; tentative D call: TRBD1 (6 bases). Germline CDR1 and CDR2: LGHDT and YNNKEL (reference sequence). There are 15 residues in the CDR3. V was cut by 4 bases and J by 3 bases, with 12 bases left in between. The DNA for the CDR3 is TGTGCCAGCAGCCTACAGGGTTCCCACACCGGGGAGCTGTTTTTT. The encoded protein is CASSLQGSHTGELFF.

CDR3 region: CASSFQSLRAGEKYEQYF. The CDR3 nucleotides are TGTGCCAGCAGCTTCCAGAGCCTCCGAGCGGGAGAGAAGTACGAGCAGTACTTC. The chain is built from TRBV11-3 and TRBJ2-7, with 8 bases matching TRBD2. This CDR3 comprises 18 residues. V shed 3 bases, J shed 4 bases, and the junction held 17 bases outside the gene matches. Germline CDR1 reads SGHNT; CDR2 reads YENEEA. The full variable domain, in which reference TRBV11-3 and TRBJ2-7 provide the parts outside the CDR3, is EAGVVQSPRYKIIEKKQPVAFWCNPISGHNTLYWYLQNLGQGPELLIRYENEEAVDDSQLPKDRFSAERLKGVDSTLKIQPAELGDSAVYLCASSFQSLRAGEKYEQYFGPGTRLTVT.

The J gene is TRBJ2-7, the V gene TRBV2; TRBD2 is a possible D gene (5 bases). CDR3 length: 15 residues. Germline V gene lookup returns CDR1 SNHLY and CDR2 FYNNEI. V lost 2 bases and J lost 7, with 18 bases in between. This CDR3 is CASSESVVGPGEQYF. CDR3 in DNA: TGTGCCAGCAGTGAATCCGTGGTCGGACCGGGGGAGCAGTACTTC.

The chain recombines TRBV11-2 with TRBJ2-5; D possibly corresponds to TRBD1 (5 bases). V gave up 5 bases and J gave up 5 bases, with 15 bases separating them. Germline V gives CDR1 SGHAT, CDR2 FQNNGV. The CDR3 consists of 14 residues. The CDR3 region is CASSLTDLRETQYF. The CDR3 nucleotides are TGTGCCAGCAGCCTGACAGACCTCCGGGAGACCCAGTACTTC. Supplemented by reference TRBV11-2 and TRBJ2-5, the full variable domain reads EAGVAQSPRYKIIEKRQSVAFWCNPISGHATLYWYQQILGQGPKLLIQFQNNGVVDDSQLPKDRFSAERLKGVDSTLKIQPAKLEDSAVYLCASSLTDLRETQYFGPGTRLLVL.

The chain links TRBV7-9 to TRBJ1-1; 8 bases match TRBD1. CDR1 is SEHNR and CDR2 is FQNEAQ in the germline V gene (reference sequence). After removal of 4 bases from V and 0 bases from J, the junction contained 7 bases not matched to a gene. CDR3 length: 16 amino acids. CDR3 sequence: CASSSDRTGMNTEAFF. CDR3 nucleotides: TGTGCCAGCAGCTCCGACAGGACAGGGATGAACACTGAAGCTTTCTTT. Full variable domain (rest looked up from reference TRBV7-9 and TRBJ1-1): DTGVSQNPRHKITKRGQNVTFRCDPISEHNRLYWYRQTLGQGPEFLTYFQNEAQLEKSRLLSDRFSAERPKGSFSTLEIQRTEQGDSAMYLCASSSDRTGMNTEAFFGQGTRLTVV.

CDR3 protein: CATSPNQAGDTQYF. CDR3 sequence (DNA): TGTGCCACCAGTCCAAACCAGGCGGGAGATACGCAGTATTTT. This sequence joins TRBV15 and TRBJ2-3; D is possibly TRBD2 (5 bases). V was trimmed by 6 bases and J by 5 bases, leaving 15 bases between them. The CDR3 extends over 14 amino acids. Germline CDR1 and CDR2: LNHNV and YYDKDF (reference sequence).

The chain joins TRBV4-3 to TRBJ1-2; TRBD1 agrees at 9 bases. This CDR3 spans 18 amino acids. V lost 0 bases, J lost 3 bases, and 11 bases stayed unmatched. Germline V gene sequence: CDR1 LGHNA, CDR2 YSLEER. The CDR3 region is CASSQDFGRTGGHYGYTF. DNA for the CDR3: TGCGCCAGCAGCCAAGACTTCGGAAGAACAGGGGGCCACTATGGCTACACCTTC.

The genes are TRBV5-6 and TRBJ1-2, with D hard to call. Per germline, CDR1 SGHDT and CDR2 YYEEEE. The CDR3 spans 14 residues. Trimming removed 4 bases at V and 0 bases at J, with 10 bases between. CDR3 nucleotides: TGTGCCAGCAGCATCGGGGTTACTAACTATGGCTACACCTTC. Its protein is CASSIGVTNYGYTF. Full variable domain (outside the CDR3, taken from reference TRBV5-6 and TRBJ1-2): DAGVTQSPTHLIKTRGQQVTLRCSPKSGHDTVSWYQQALGQGPQFIFQYYEEEERQRGNFPDRFSGHQFPNYSSELNVNALLLGDSALYLCASSIGVTNYGYTFGSGTRLTVV.

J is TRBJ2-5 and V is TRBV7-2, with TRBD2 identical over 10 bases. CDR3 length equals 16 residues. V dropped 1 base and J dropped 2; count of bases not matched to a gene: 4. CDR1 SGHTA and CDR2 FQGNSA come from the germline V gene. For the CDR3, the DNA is TGTGCCAGCAGCTTAGTACCAGCGGGAGGGCAAGAGACCCAGTACTTC. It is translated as CASSLVPAGGQETQYF.

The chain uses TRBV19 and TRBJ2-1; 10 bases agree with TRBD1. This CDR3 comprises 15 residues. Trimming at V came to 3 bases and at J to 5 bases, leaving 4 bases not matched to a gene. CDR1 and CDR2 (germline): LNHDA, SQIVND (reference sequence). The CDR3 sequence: CASSIFGTGDNEQFF. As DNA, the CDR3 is TGTGCCAGTAGTATTTTTGGGACAGGGGACAATGAGCAGTTCTTC.

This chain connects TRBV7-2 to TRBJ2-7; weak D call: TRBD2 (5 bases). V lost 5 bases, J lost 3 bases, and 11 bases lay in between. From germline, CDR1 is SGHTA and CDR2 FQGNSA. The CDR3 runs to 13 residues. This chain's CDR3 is CASSKGVDYEQYF. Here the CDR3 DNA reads TGTGCCAGCAGCAAGGGAGTTGACTACGAGCAGTACTTC.